This T cell receptor (beta chain) was found in a study of blood T cell repertoires in COVID-19 (TCRdb year 2020). A note on the overall study: Collaborator samples came from the United States, Italy and Spain and covered acute and convalescent phases of COVID-19. The prospective study material was composed of cDNA or gDNA derived from T cells, B-cell-depleted T cells, or PBMCs. The dataset comprised deeply sampled blood TCRbeta repertoires from subjects exposed to, actively infected with, or recovered from COVID-19. The repertoires were released in a freely available public database meant as a resource for research on the immune response to SARS-CoV-2. Samples came from the ongoing ImmuneRACE study (first 160 participants) plus 1,254 subjects from 6 global collaborators. A de-identified subject ID, COVID-19 status, age in years and sex were almost always included in the sample metadata. Where HLA class I and class II types were available, the types were taken from metadata supplied by the sample provider, not from assay-based typing.

In the case of this clone: This receptor's antigen is unknown. Base qualities are not at hand, and no much larger clone is one base apart.

The V end gives up 1 base and the J end 4 bases, leaving 1 base in the junction not matched to a gene. The CDR3 runs 12 amino acids, cysteine and phenylalanine included. Here the CDR3 DNA is all that survives: 36 bases in frame from base 1. From the germline V gene (reference sequence), CDR1 is GTSNPN and CDR2 is SVGIG. Collaborating institutions collected whole blood in K2EDTA tubes following their own protocols. For TCRbeta analysis, collaborator samples were shipped as frozen whole blood, as isolated PBMCs, or as DNA extracted from either sample type. The immunoSEQ Assay, a bias-controlled multiplex PCR, was used to amplify TCRbeta CDR3 regions from genomic DNA. Concerning the study's data processing: Within the assay, amplification of reference gene primers was used to estimate how many nucleated cells each sample contained. To quantify the absolute abundance of each unique TCRbeta CDR3 rearrangement, sequence reads were collapsed and filtered. Productive Simpson clonality was computed per sample as the square root of Simpson's diversity index over productive rearrangements. The table was pulled from immuneACCESS by TCRdb, which kept in-frame rearrangements only. Such tables lose some clones; where checked, under half of the loss comes from unresolved V genes, and the rest has no known cause. That table gives V, J and clone size, and the DNA gave D and trimming. Here the sample has tens of thousands of clones; 70% to 85% occur a single time. The top ten clonotypes cover around 4.1% of the sample.

The research as a whole found: Clinical and demographic metadata were provided uncurated, with the amount varying by source and participant.

The clonotype comes from a woman aged 60-75 years with acute or convalescent COVID-19. The specimen was peripheral blood. The chain joins TRBV30 to TRBJ2-7, with TRBD1 identical over 7 junction bases. The nucleotide sequence reads as follows: TGTGCCTGGAGTGCGGACAGGTACGAGCAGTACTTC. This encodes CAWSADRYEQYF. With the portions outside the CDR3 filled from the reference TRBV30 and TRBJ2-7 genes, the complete variable region becomes SQTIHQWPATLVQPVGSPLSLECTVEGTSNPNLYWYRQAAGRGLQLLFYSVGIGQISSEVPQNLSASRPQDRQFILSSKKLLLSDSGFYLCAWSADRYEQYFGPGTRLTVT.